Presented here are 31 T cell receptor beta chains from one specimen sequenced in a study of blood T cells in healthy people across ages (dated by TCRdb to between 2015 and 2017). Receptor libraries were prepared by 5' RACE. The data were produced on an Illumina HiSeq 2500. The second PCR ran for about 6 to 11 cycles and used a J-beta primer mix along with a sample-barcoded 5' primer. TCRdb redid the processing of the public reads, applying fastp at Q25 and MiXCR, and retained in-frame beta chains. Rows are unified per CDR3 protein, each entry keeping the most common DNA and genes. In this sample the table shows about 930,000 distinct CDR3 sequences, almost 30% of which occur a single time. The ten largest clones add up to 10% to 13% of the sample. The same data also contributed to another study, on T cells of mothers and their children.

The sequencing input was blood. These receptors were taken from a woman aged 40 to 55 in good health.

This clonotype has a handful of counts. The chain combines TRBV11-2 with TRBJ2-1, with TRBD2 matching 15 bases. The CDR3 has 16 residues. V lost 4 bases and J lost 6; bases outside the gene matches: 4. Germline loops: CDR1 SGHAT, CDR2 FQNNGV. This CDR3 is CASSWTSGGAFNEQFF. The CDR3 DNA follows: TGTGCCAGCAGCTGGACTAGCGGGGGGGCGTTCAATGAGCAGTTCTTC.

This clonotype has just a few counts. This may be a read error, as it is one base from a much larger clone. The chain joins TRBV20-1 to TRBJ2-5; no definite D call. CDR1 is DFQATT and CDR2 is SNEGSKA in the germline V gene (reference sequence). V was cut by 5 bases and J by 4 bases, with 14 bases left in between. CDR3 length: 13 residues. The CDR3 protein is CSASRSSRETQYF. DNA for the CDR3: TGCAGTGCTTCCCGGAGTAGCAGAGAGACCCAGTACTTC.

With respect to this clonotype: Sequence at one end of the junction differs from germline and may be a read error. As DNA, the CDR3 is TGTGCCAGCAACCCGGGAGACAGGGGGCTTCGGGGCTATACCTTC. It is translated as CASNPGDRGLRGYTF. V is TRBV12-3 or TRBV12-4 and J is TRBJ1-2; 10 nucleotides agree with TRBD1. The CDR3 extends over 15 amino acids.

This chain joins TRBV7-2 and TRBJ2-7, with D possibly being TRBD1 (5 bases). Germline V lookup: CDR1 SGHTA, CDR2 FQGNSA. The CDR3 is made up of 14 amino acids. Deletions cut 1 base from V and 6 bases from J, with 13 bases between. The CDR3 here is CASSLGGGAREQYF. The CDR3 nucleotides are TGTGCCAGCAGCTTAGGGGGCGGTGCCCGCGAGCAGTACTTC.

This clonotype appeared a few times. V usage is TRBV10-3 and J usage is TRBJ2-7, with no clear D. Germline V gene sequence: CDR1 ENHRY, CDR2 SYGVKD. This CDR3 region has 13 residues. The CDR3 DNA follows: TGTGCGGCAAGGGCACCATCGATCTACGAGCAGTACTTC. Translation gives CAARAPSIYEQYF.

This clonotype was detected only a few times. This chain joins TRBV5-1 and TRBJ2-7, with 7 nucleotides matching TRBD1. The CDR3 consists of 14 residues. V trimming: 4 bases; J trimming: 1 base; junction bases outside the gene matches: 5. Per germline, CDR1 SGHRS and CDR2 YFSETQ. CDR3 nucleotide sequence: TGCGCCAGCAGCCCCGAGACAGGGTCCTACGAGCAGTACTTC. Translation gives CASSPETGSYEQYF.

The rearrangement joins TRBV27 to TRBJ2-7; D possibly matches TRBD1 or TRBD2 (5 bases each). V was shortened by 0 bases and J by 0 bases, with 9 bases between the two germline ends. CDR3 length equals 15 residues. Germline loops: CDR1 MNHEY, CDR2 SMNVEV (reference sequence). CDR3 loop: CASSLSGTPSYEQYF. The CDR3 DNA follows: TGTGCCAGCAGTTTATCGGGGACGCCCTCCTACGAGCAGTACTTC.

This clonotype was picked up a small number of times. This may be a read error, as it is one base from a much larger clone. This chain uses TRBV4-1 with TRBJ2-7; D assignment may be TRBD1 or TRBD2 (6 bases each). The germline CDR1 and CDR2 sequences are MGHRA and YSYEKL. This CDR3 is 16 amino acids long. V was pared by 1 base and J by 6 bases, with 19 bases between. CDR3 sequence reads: CASSQVTTGGRREQYF. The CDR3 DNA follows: TGCGCCAGCAGCCAAGTCACCACCGGGGGCCGACGCGAGCAGTACTTC.

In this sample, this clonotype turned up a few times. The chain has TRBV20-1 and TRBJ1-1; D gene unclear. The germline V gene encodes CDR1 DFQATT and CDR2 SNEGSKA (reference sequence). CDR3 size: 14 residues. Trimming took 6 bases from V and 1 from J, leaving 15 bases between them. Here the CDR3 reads CSARRGSQNTEAFF. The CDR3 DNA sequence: TGCAGTGCGCGCCGAGGCAGCCAGAACACTGAAGCTTTCTTT.

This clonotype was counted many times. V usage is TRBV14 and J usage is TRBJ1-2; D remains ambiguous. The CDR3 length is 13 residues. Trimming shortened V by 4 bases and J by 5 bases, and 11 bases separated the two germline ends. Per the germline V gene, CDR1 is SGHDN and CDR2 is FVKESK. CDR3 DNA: TGTGCCAGCAGCCCTGGACCGGGGTATGGCTACACCTTC. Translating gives CASSPGPGYGYTF.

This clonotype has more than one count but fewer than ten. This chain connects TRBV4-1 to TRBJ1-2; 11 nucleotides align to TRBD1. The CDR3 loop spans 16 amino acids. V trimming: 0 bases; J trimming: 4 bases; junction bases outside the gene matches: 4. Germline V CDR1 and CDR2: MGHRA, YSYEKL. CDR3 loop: CASSQERTGGSYGYTF. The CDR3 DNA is TGCGCCAGCAGCCAAGAGCGGACAGGGGGCAGCTATGGCTACACCTTC.

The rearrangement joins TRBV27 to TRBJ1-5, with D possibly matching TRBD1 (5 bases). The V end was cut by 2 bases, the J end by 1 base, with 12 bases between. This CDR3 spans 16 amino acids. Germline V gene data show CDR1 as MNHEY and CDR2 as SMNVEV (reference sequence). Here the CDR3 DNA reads TGTGCCAGCAGTTTAACCCCTGAGGGGAGCAATCAGCCCCAGCATTTT. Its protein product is CASSLTPEGSNQPQHF.

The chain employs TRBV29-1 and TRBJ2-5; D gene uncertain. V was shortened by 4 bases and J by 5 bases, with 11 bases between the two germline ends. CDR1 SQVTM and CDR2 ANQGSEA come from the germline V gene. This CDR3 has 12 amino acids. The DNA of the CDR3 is TGCAGCGTTGCCTTAATCGGGGAGACCCAGTACTTC. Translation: CSVALIGETQYF.

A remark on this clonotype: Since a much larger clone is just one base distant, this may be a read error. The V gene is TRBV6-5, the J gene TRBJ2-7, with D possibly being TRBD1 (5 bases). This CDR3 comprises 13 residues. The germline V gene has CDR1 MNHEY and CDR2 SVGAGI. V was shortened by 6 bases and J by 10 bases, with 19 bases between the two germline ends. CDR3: CASSRDRKEIQYF. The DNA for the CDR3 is TGTGCCAGCAGCCGAGACAGAAAAGAGATCCAGTACTTC.

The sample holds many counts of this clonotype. CDR3 protein: CASSNQGASSYEQYF. The CDR3 DNA sequence: TGCGCCAGCAGCAACCAGGGGGCTAGTTCCTACGAGCAGTACTTC. The V call is TRBV5-1, the J call TRBJ2-7; 8 nucleotides agree with TRBD1. Germline loops: CDR1 SGHRS, CDR2 YFSETQ. J was trimmed by 1 base and V by 4 bases; bases with no gene match: 7. The CDR3 has 15 amino acids. The variable domain in full, completed from reference TRBV5-1 and TRBJ2-7, reads KAGVTQTPRYLIKTRGQQVTLSCSPISGHRSVSWYQQTPGQGLQFLFEYFSETQRNKGNFPGRFSGRQFSNSRSEMNVSTLELGDSALYLCASSNQGASSYEQYFGPGTRLTVT.

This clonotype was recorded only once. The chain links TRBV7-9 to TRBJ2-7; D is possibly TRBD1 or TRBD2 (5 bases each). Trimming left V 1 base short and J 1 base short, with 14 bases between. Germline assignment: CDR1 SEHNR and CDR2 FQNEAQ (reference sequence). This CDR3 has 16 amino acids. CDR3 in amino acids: CASSLEVGERSYEQYF. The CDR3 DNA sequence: TGTGCCAGCAGCTTAGAGGTAGGGGAGAGGTCCTACGAGCAGTACTTC.

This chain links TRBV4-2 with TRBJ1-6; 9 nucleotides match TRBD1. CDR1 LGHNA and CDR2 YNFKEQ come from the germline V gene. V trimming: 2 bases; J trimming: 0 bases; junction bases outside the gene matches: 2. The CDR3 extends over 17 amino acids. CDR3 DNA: TGTGCCAGCAGCCAACCGACAGGGGGCTCCTATAATTCACCCCTCCACTTT. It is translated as CASSQPTGGSYNSPLHF.

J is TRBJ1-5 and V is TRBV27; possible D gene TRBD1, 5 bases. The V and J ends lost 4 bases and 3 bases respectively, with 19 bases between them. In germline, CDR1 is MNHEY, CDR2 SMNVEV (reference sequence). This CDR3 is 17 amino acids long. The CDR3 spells CASSYVGRGRYNQPQHF. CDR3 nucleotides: TGTGCCAGCAGTTACGTCGGAAGGGGCAGATACAATCAGCCCCAGCATTTT.

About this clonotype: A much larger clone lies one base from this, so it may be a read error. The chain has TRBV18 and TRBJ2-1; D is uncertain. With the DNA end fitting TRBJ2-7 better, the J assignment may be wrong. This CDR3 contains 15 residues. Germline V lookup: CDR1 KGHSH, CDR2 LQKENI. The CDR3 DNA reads TGTGCCAGCTCACCGGGCACAACCTCCTACAATGAGCAGTACTTC. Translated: CASSPGTTSYNEQYF.

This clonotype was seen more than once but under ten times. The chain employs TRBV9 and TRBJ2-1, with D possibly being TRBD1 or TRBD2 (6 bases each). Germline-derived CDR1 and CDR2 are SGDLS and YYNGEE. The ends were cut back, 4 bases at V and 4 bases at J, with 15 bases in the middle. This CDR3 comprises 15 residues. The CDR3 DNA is TGTGCCAGCAGCTTGGACAGCGGGCGGTACAATGAGCAGTTCTTC. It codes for CASSLDSGRYNEQFF.

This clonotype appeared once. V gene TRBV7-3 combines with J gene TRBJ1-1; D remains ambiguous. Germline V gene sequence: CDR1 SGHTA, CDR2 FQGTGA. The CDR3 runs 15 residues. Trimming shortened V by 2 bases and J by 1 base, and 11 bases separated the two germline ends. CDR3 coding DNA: TGTGCCAGCAGCTTAGATGCAACAAGGAACACTGAAGCTTTCTTT. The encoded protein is CASSLDATRNTEAFF.

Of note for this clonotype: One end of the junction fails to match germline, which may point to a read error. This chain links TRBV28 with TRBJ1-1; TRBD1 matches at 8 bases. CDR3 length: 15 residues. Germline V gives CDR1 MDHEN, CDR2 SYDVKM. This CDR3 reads CASLLFRDRNPEAFF. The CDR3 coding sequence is TGTGCCAGCCTTCTCTTTAGGGACAGGAACCCTGAAGCTTTCTTT.

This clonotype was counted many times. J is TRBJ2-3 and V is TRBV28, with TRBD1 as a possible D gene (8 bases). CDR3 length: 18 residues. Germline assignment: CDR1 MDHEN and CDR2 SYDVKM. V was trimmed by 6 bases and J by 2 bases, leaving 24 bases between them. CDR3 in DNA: TGTGCCAGCAGCCAGGACAGGGTTGGGGGGGGCTTCACAGATACGCAGTATTTT. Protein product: CASSQDRVGGGFTDTQYF.

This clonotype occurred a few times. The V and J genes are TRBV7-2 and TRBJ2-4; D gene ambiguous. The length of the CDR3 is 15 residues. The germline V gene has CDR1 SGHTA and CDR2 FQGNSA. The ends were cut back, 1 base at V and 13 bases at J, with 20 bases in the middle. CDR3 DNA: TGTGCCAGCAGCTTAGATAAGATTCCCCGAGTCGTCCAGTACTTC. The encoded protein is CASSLDKIPRVVQYF.

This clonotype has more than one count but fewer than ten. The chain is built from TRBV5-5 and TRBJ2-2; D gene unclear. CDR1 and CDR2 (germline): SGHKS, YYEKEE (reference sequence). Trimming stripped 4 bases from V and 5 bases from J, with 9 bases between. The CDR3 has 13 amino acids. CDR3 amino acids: CASSLVWTGELFF. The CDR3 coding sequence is TGTGCCAGCAGCCTGGTGTGGACCGGGGAGCTGTTTTTT.

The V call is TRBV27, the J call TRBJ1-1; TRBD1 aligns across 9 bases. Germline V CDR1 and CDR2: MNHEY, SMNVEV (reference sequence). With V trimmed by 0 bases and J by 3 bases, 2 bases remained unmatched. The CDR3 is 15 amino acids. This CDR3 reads CASSLSGTGHTEAFF. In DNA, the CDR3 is TGTGCCAGCAGTTTATCCGGGACAGGGCACACTGAAGCTTTCTTT.

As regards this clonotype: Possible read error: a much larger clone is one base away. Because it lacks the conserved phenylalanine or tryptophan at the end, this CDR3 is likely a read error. Written as DNA, the CDR3 is TGCAGTGCTAGAGAAGGGCGACCCGAGCAGTACTTA. Translating it yields CSAREGRPEQYL. The chain has TRBV20-1 and TRBJ2-5; D is uncertain. TRBJ2-7 explains the end of the DNA better; the J call may be wrong. This CDR3 has 12 residues. Germline CDR1 reads DFQATT; CDR2 reads SNEGSKA (reference sequence).

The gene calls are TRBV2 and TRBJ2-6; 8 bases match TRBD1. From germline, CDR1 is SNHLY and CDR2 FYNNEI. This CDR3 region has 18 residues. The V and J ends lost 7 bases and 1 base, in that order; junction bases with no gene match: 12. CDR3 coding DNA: TGTGCCAGCAACACCGCTCAGGGGGCTCGTTCTGGGGCCAACGTCCTGACTTTC. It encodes CASNTAQGARSGANVLTF. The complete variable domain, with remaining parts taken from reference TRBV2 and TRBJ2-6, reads EPEVTQTPSHQVTQMGQEVILRCVPISNHLYFYWYRQILGQKVEFLVSFYNNEISEKSEIFDDQFSVERPDGSNFTLKIRSTKLEDSAMYFCASNTAQGARSGANVLTFGAGSRLTVL.

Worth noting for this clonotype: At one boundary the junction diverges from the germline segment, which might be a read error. CDR3 residues: CSVEDRVGEKLFF. The CDR3, as DNA: TGCAGCGTGGAAGACAGGGTCGGCGAAAAACTGTTTTTT. The V and J genes are TRBV29-1 and TRBJ1-4, with TRBD1 identical over 7 bases. This CDR3 has 13 amino acids. Looked up from germline, CDR1 is SQVTM and CDR2 is ANQGSEA.

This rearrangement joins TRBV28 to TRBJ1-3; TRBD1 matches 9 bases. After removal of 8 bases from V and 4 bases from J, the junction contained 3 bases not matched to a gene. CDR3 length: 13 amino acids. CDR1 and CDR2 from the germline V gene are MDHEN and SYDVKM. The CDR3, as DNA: TGTGCCAGCCGGGACAGGGCCGGAAACACCATATATTTT. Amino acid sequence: CASRDRAGNTIYF.

The CDR3 DNA reads as TGTGCCAGCAGCGAAAGCGGGGGGGCCCACAATGAGCAGTTCTTC. Translated: CASSESGGAHNEQFF. The rearrangement uses TRBV3-1 and TRBJ2-1; 10 bases are shared with TRBD2. The CDR3 loop spans 15 amino acids. Trimming took 5 bases from V and 5 from J; bases not matched to a gene: 6. Looked up from germline, CDR1 is LGHDT and CDR2 is YNNKEL (reference sequence).